The sequence of this T cell receptor (beta chain) was determined in a study of PD-L1 blockade in urothelial cancer. Time point given: pretreatment peripheral blood. Sequenced by immunoSEQ multiplex PCR; TCRdb stores in-frame clones only, minus some. The top ten hold around 1.5% of the sample, which has 90,000 or so clones, 90% seen once. Germline lookup yields CDR1 SNHLY and CDR2 FYNNEI. Trimming shortened V by 7 bases and J by 0 bases, and 12 bases separated the two germline ends. This CDR3 has 15 residues. This clonotype was obtained from a man aged 60-69 years with urothelial cancer. Sample: PBMCs, taken around atezolizumab (anti-PD-L1) treatment. The chain has TRBV2 and TRBJ2-2, with D tentatively TRBD1 (6 bases). The CDR3, as DNA: TGTGCCAGCATCGAGGACAGACCGAACACCGGGGAGCTGTTTTTT. Amino acid sequence: CASIEDRPNTGELFF. The full variable domain, with the rest looked up from reference TRBV2 and TRBJ2-2, is EPEVTQTPSHQVTQMGQEVILRCVPISNHLYFYWYRQILGQKVEFLVSFYNNEISEKSEIFDDQFSVERPDGSNFTLKIRSTKLEDSAMYFCASIEDRPNTGELFFGEGSRLTVL.